A single sample is the source of the 6 T cell receptor beta chains below, sequenced in a study of cytomegalovirus exposure and HLA in healthy donors. PCR amplification relied on 60 Vbeta primers (plus 13 Jbeta primers). The protocol was immunoSEQ multiplex PCR, while the TCRdb copy is restricted to in-frame clones and leaves out a portion. The sample has about 120,000 clones, around 79% seen once. The source material was PBMCs. Source of these receptors: a woman between 35 and 50 years old in good health and CMV-seronegative.

The rearrangement uses TRBV25-1 and TRBJ2-7; D may be TRBD2 (6 bases). Trimming pared 0 bases from V and 5 bases from J, leaving 11 bases between. Germline lookup yields CDR1 MGHDK and CDR2 SYGVNS. This CDR3 region has 14 residues. This CDR3 reads CASSEYGGFDEQYF. CDR3 DNA sequence: TGTGCCAGCAGTGAATATGGAGGGTTCGACGAGCAGTACTTC.

The V and J genes are TRBV7-9 and TRBJ2-1; D call uncertain. This CDR3 is 16 amino acids long. Germline V CDR1 and CDR2: SEHNR, FQNEAQ (reference sequence). V lost 5 bases and J lost 0, with 14 bases in between. The CDR3 sequence is CASSPLETSSYNEQFF. The CDR3, as DNA: TGTGCCAGCAGCCCCCTTGAGACAAGCTCCTACAATGAGCAGTTCTTC. Full variable domain (missing parts from reference TRBV7-9 and TRBJ2-1): DTGVSQNPRHKITKRGQNVTFRCDPISEHNRLYWYRQTLGQGPEFLTYFQNEAQLEKSRLLSDRFSAERPKGSFSTLEIQRTEQGDSAMYLCASSPLETSSYNEQFFGPGTRLTVL.

In DNA form, the CDR3 reads TGTGCCAGCAGTTACGAAATTAGTGATACGCAGTATTTT. Its protein is CASSYEISDTQYF. V gene TRBV6-5 combines with J gene TRBJ2-3; D is unresolved. From germline, CDR1 is MNHEY and CDR2 SVGAGI. This CDR3 comprises 13 residues. The V end was cut by 2 bases, the J end by 6 bases, with 9 bases between.

The CDR3 spells CASSLGTGIEKLFF. DNA for the CDR3: TGCGCCAGCAGCTTAGGGACAGGGATCGAAAAACTGTTTTTT. The V call is TRBV5-1, the J call TRBJ1-4; 9 positions agree with TRBD1. The length of the CDR3 is 14 residues. In germline, CDR1 is SGHRS, CDR2 YFSETQ. The trim removed 2 bases at V and 8 bases at J, leaving 4 bases unmatched.

This clone was seen once. The rearrangement joins TRBV28 to TRBJ2-7; the match to TRBD2 covers 10 bases. The germline CDR1 and CDR2 sequences are MDHEN and SYDVKM. CDR3 size: 15 residues. J lost 7 bases, V lost 2 bases, and 8 bases had no gene match. The CDR3 sequence: CASSLEASGSYEQYF. The CDR3 nucleotides are TGTGCCAGCAGTTTAGAAGCTAGCGGGAGTTATGAGCAGTACTTC.

The rearrangement joins TRBV19 to TRBJ1-4, with D possibly TRBD1 on 6 matching bases. CDR1 is LNHDA and CDR2 is SQIVND in the germline V gene (reference sequence). V dropped 6 bases and J dropped 6 bases, with 20 bases sitting between them. This CDR3 has 16 residues. CDR3 amino acids: CASREQGVTRDEKLFF. CDR3 nucleotides: TGTGCCAGTAGGGAACAGGGAGTGACACGGGATGAAAAACTGTTTTTT.